Following are 20 T cell receptor beta chains from one sample sequenced in a study of blood T cell repertoires in COVID-19. The repertoire was sequenced with immunoSEQ multiplex PCR; TCRdb's copy has only in-frame clones and lacks some. The sample consists of under 130,000 clones, around four fifths of them appearing once. The sequenced sample was peripheral blood. These receptors all stem from a human donor in a cohort sampled during active COVID-19.

CDR3 sequence reads: CASSARQGPYEQYF. The CDR3, as DNA: TGCGCCAGCAGCGCAAGACAGGGGCCCTACGAGCAGTACTTC. The chain recombines TRBV5-1 with TRBJ2-7; 8 bases agree with TRBD1. The germline CDR1 and CDR2 sequences are SGHRS and YFSETQ. With 4 bases clipped from V and 2 bases from J, the junction kept 5 bases outside the gene matches. The CDR3 consists of 14 residues.

This clone was seen only once. The V and J genes are TRBV5-5 and TRBJ2-3; D not certain. The germline V gene encodes CDR1 SGHKS and CDR2 YYEKEE (reference sequence). The CDR3 sequence is 12 residues long. Trimming left V 2 bases short and J 4 bases short, with 5 bases between. This chain's CDR3 is CASSFESDTQYF. CDR3 DNA sequence: TGTGCCAGCAGCTTTGAGTCAGATACGCAGTATTTT.

The chain has TRBV7-3 and TRBJ1-1; no clear D. Trimming stripped 6 bases from V and 2 bases from J, with 10 bases between. Germline CDR1 and CDR2: SGHTA and FQGTGA. The CDR3 length is 13 residues. In DNA form, the CDR3 reads TGTGCCAGCAGAATCAATAGCAACACTGAAGCTTTCTTT. Protein: CASRINSNTEAFF.

The genes are TRBV3-1 (or the pseudogene TRBV3-2) and TRBJ2-5; possible D gene TRBD2, 5 bases. V dropped 0 bases and J dropped 7 bases, with 15 bases sitting between them. Germline-derived CDR1 and CDR2 are LGHDT and YNNKEL (reference sequence). This CDR3 is built from 15 residues. The CDR3 DNA follows: TGTGCCAGCAGCCAAGATCAAATAGACGAGGGGACCCAGTACTTC. It yields the protein CASSQDQIDEGTQYF.

The chain couples TRBV9 to TRBJ2-5; the D gene is possibly TRBD1 (6 bases). This CDR3 contains 14 residues. CDR1 and CDR2 from the germline V gene are SGDLS and YYNGEE. The germline V and J ends were trimmed by 3 bases and 9 bases, with 18 bases remaining between them. The chain's CDR3 is CASSAGHATEAQYF. DNA of the CDR3: TGTGCCAGCAGCGCGGGACACGCTACCGAGGCCCAGTACTTC.

The chain is built from TRBV6-5 and TRBJ2-1, with D perhaps TRBD1 (5 bases). V was clipped by 11 bases and J by 9 bases, with 17 bases between them. This CDR3 comprises 12 residues. The V gene's germline CDR1 is MNHEY and CDR2 SVGAGI. CDR3 in amino acids: CASKKGSSEQFF. Here the CDR3 DNA reads TGTGCCTCCAAGAAGGGGTCCAGTGAGCAGTTCTTC.

The CDR3 nucleotides read TGTGCCAGCACCCTGGGATTTGACAGGGGGAATCAGCCCCAGCATTTT. The encoded protein is CASTLGFDRGNQPQHF. V gene TRBV5-6 combines with J gene TRBJ1-5; 9 bases are shared with TRBD1. The CDR3 covers 16 residues. The germline V gene encodes CDR1 SGHDT and CDR2 YYEEEE. Germline trimming cut 6 bases from V and 4 bases from J; bases unmatched to any gene: 11.

The chain links TRBV5-1 to TRBJ2-3, with D tentatively TRBD1 (5 bases). Looked up from germline, CDR1 is SGHRS and CDR2 is YFSETQ. V was pared by 2 bases and J by 0 bases, with 10 bases between. The CDR3 runs 15 residues. CDR3 coding DNA: TGCGCCAGCAGCTTTAAGGGGTCTAGCACAGATACGCAGTATTTT. Its protein is CASSFKGSSTDTQYF.

This chain uses TRBV6-5 with TRBJ1-1; no reliable D call. Per the germline V gene, CDR1 is MNHEY and CDR2 is SVGAGI. Trimming removed 6 bases at V and 3 bases at J, with 14 bases between. CDR3 length: 14 amino acids. The CDR3: CASSRGLSDTEAFF. The DNA for the CDR3 is TGTGCCAGCAGCCGTGGACTTTCGGACACTGAAGCTTTCTTT.

The chain is built from TRBV19 and TRBJ2-1, with 11 bases aligning to TRBD1. The germline V gene has CDR1 LNHDA and CDR2 SQIVND (reference sequence). The CDR3 spans 15 residues. V lost 7 bases, J lost 5 bases, and 7 bases stayed unmatched. The CDR3 sequence: CASISGTGGHNEQFF. The CDR3 DNA sequence: TGTGCCAGTATTTCCGGGACAGGGGGACACAATGAGCAGTTCTTC.

CDR3 nucleotides: TGTGCCAGTAGTATAGGGCAGGGGCCTAACTATGGCTACACCTTC. As protein: CASSIGQGPNYGYTF. This chain uses TRBV19 with TRBJ1-2; D possibly corresponds to TRBD1 (6 bases). This CDR3 comprises 15 residues. Germline V gives CDR1 LNHDA, CDR2 SQIVND (reference sequence). The V gene lost 1 base and the J gene lost 0 bases, with 9 bases spanning the gap.

The rearrangement uses TRBV27 and TRBJ2-3; 8 bases match TRBD1. CDR1 and CDR2 from the germline V gene are MNHEY and SMNVEV (reference sequence). This CDR3 has 14 amino acids. J gave up 4 bases and V 5 bases, and 5 bases lay outside the gene matches. The CDR3 reads CASSTRDRSDTQYF. The CDR3 nucleotides are TGTGCCAGCAGTACACGGGACAGGTCAGATACGCAGTATTTT.

V and J are TRBV11-2 and TRBJ1-1; possible D gene TRBD1, 5 bases. Between the trimmed V and J ends, which lost 6 bases and 1 base, there was a span of 21 bases. There are 17 residues in the CDR3. CDR1 is SGHAT and CDR2 is FQNNGV in the germline V gene. CDR3 amino acids: CASSSMDPRGGNTEAFF. The CDR3 nucleotides are TGTGCCAGCAGTTCCATGGACCCTAGGGGTGGGAACACTGAAGCTTTCTTT. Supplemented by reference TRBV11-2 and TRBJ1-1, the full variable domain reads EAGVAQSPRYKIIEKRQSVAFWCNPISGHATLYWYQQILGQGPKLLIQFQNNGVVDDSQLPKDRFSAERLKGVDSTLKIQPAKLEDSAVYLCASSSMDPRGGNTEAFFGQGTRLTVV.

The rearrangement uses TRBV6-5 and TRBJ2-5; the match to TRBD1 covers 7 bases. Germline V gene sequence: CDR1 MNHEY, CDR2 SVGAGI. This CDR3 has 14 residues. J was trimmed by 4 bases and V by 6 bases; bases with no gene match: 8. The CDR3 region is CASRRLTGSETQYF. For the CDR3, the DNA is TGTGCCAGCAGGCGACTGACAGGGTCAGAGACCCAGTACTTC.

The rearrangement joins TRBV2 to TRBJ1-1, with D hard to call. V gave up 11 bases and J gave up 0 bases, with 13 bases separating them. The CDR3 is 13 amino acids. CDR1 and CDR2 (germline): SNHLY, FYNNEI. Written as DNA, the CDR3 is TGTGCCGGGGAGGCTACAATGAACACTGAAGCTTTCTTT. This codes for CAGEATMNTEAFF. Filled out from reference TRBV2 and TRBJ1-1, the complete variable domain reads EPEVTQTPSHQVTQMGQEVILRCVPISNHLYFYWYRQILGQKVEFLVSFYNNEISEKSEIFDDQFSVERPDGSNFTLKIRSTKLEDSAMYFCAGEATMNTEAFFGQGTRLTVV.

This sequence joins TRBV10-3 and TRBJ2-7; D is perhaps TRBD2 (6 bases). The ends were cut back, 6 bases at V and 3 bases at J, with 18 bases in the middle. The germline V gene encodes CDR1 ENHRY and CDR2 SYGVKD. This CDR3 contains 15 residues. This chain's CDR3 is CAIRGDRGTVYEQYF. In nucleotides, the CDR3 is TGTGCCATCAGGGGGGACCGCGGGACCGTCTACGAGCAGTACTTC.

This rearrangement joins TRBV27 to TRBJ1-6, with D possibly being TRBD1 (6 bases). This CDR3 has 15 amino acids. V lost 5 bases and J lost 4, with 12 bases in between. CDR1 and CDR2 (germline): MNHEY, SMNVEV (reference sequence). Written as DNA, the CDR3 is TGTGCCAGCAGTCCAACAGGGAGTTATAATTCACCCCTCCACTTT. It is translated as CASSPTGSYNSPLHF.

This chain connects TRBV10-3 to TRBJ2-1, with 8 bases lining up with TRBD1. J gave up 10 bases and V 0 bases, and 8 bases lay outside the gene matches. Germline V gives CDR1 ENHRY, CDR2 SYGVKD. The CDR3 length is 15 residues. The CDR3 protein is CAISESPRQGREQFF. The CDR3 nucleotides are TGTGCCATCAGTGAGTCCCCACGACAGGGGCGGGAGCAGTTCTTC.

The J gene is TRBJ1-5, the V gene TRBV19; no clear D. V lost 5 bases to trimming and J lost 6 bases, with 14 bases between them. Per the germline V gene, CDR1 is LNHDA and CDR2 is SQIVND (reference sequence). The CDR3 spans 14 residues. CDR3 nucleotides: TGTGCCAGTAGTTCCGGGAAAACGAGTCAGCCCCAGCATTTT. This gives the protein CASSSGKTSQPQHF. The full variable domain, in which reference TRBV19 and TRBJ1-5 provide the parts outside the CDR3, is DGGITQSPKYLFRKEGQNVTLSCEQNLNHDAMYWYRQDPGQGLRLIYYSQIVNDFQKGDIAEGYSVSREKKESFPLTVTSAQKNPTAFYLCASSSGKTSQPQHFGDGTRLSIL.

This rearrangement joins TRBV4-1 to TRBJ2-3; possibly TRBD2 for D (7 bases). V lost 6 bases to trimming and J lost 8 bases, with 24 bases between them. The CDR3 is made up of 16 amino acids. The germline gives CDR1 MGHRA, CDR2 YSYEKL. The CDR3 here is CASSPPSGGGRGTQYF. The CDR3 DNA sequence: TGCGCCAGCAGTCCCCCCTCAGGCGGGGGCCGGGGTACGCAGTATTTT.